These T cell receptor beta chains were read from a single sample in a study of T cells in Graves' hyperthyroidism and ophthalmopathy. TCRdb analysed the multiplex PCR reads with MiXCR anew, one entry per CDR3 protein. The sample yields 700,000 or so distinct CDR3 sequences, about a sixth seen once. Sequencing input: blood. These receptor sequences come from a man between 18 and 35 years old with Graves' hyperthyroidism. Each CDR3 is given with its conserved first and last residue. Each record gives: J gene, V gene, clone size, D gene, CDR3 DNA, CDR3 protein. D genes are given only for firm matches. A clone size is listed for some rows: how often the clone was seen (once, few, many), or a class if it is expanded.

TRBJ2-1,TRBV2,many,TRBD2,TGTGCCAGCAGTGAAGGGGCTAGCGGAGTACATGAGCAGTTCTTC,CASSEGASGVHEQFF
TRBJ2-7,TRBV20-1,many,TRBD2,TGCAGTGCTGCAGGACTAGCGGGTCCCTACGAGCAGTACTTC,CSAAGLAGPYEQYF
TRBJ1-1,TRBV5-5,-,-,TGTGCCAGCAGCTTGGTTCGGGCTGAAGCTTTCTTT,CASSLVRAEAFF
TRBJ2-1,TRBV7-9,few,TRBD2,TGTGCCAGCAGCCGGGGGGGCGGGAGAATTGAGCAGTTCTTC,CASSRGGGRIEQFF
TRBJ2-5,TRBV4-1,-,-,TGCGCCAGCAGCCAAACACCCAGGGGTGGAGAGACCCAGTACTTC,CASSQTPRGGETQYF
TRBJ2-2,TRBV10-3,-,TRBD2,TGTGCCATCAGACGAAAGTGGGCTAGCGGTAACACCGGGGAGCTGTTTTTT,CAIRRKWASGNTGELFF
TRBJ2-5,TRBV12-3/TRBV12-4,few,-,TGTGCCAGCAGTTTAAGGGCATCGGAGACCCAGTACTTC,CASSLRASETQYF
TRBJ2-7,TRBV27,many,TRBD2,TGTGCCAGCAGTCGATATATGGGACTAGCGGGAACGAACAACGAGCAGTACTTC,CASSRYMGLAGTNNEQYF
TRBJ2-1,TRBV7-9,many,TRBD1,TGTGCCAGCAGCCTAGATCAGGGGGTCCCCTACAATGAGCAGTTCTTC,CASSLDQGVPYNEQFF
TRBJ2-7,TRBV9,many,TRBD1,TGTGCCAGCAGCGTAGACAGGGGCGAGCAGTACTTC,CASSVDRGEQYF
TRBJ2-7,TRBV20-1,-,TRBD2,TGCAGTGCTAGAGTCACTAGCGGGGGCTACGAGCAGTACTTC,CSARVTSGGYEQYF
TRBJ1-5,TRBV30,few,-,TGTGCCTGGAGTGTAGGGCTCGGCAATCAGCCCCAGCATTTT,CAWSVGLGNQPQHF
TRBJ1-1,TRBV15,-,-,TGTGCCACCAGCAGGGCGACAGGCCCCAGGGAAGCTTTCTTT,CATSRATGPREAFF
TRBJ1-6,TRBV6-1,few,TRBD1,TGTGCCAGTTGTAACCACGCACCGGGACAGGGTAATTCACCCCTCCACTTT,CASCNHAPGQGNSPLHF
TRBJ1-6,TRBV27,many,-,TGTGCCAGCGGAGACCACGATAAGGCGGCCCTCCACTTT,CASGDHDKAALHF
TRBJ2-3,TRBV28,many,TRBD2,TGTGCCAGCAGTGAGGGACTAGCGGGCACAGATACGCAGTATTTT,CASSEGLAGTDTQYF
TRBJ1-4,TRBV20-1,few,-,TGCAGTGCTAGTCGGAATGAAAAACTGTTTTTT,CSASRNEKLFF
TRBJ1-5,TRBV20-1,once,-,TGCAGTGGCGGCAGATATAGCAATCAGCCCCAGCATTTT,CSGGRYSNQPQHF
TRBJ2-2,TRBV29-1,-,TRBD2,TGCAGCGTTGAGGGGACTAGCGGGAAGAACACCGGGGAGCTGTTTTTT,CSVEGTSGKNTGELFF
TRBJ2-7,TRBV2,many,-,TGTGCCAGCAGTGACGTCTTCTCCTACGAGCAGTACTTC,CASSDVFSYEQYF
TRBJ1-2,TRBV24-1,-,TRBD1,TGTGCCACCAGTGATTCACGGACAGGGGGCTATGGCTACACCTTC,CATSDSRTGGYGYTF
TRBJ2-3,TRBV28,many,-,TGTGCCAGTAGAAGTAGCACAGATACGCAGTATTTT,CASRSSTDTQYF
TRBJ1-1,TRBV19,-,TRBD1,TGTGCCAGTAGTAGGGGACAGGCGCAAACTGAAGCTTTCTTT,CASSRGQAQTEAFF
TRBJ1-6,TRBV20-1,-,TRBD1,TGCAGTGCTAGAGATCTCCCGACAGGGAGCTCCTATAATTCACCCCTCCACTTT,CSARDLPTGSSYNSPLHF
TRBJ1-5,TRBV20-1,-,-,TGCAGTGCGCCGAAAGGGGCTCAGCCCCAGCATTTT,CSAPKGAQPQHF
TRBJ1-1,TRBV29-1,-,-,TGCAGCGCCCTCTCGTGGCTGCAGGGCACTGAAGCTTTCTTT,CSALSWLQGTEAFF
TRBJ2-2,TRBV19,-,-,TGTGCCAGTAGTCCGCGGGGCCCCGGGGAGCTGTTTTTT,CASSPRGPGELFF
TRBJ1-1,TRBV30,many,-,TGTGCCTGGAGTGTAGAGTTCGGTGAAGCTTTCTTT,CAWSVEFGEAFF
TRBJ1-2,TRBV28,many,-,TGTGCCAGCAGTACCCTGGGGCGGACCTATGGCTACACCTTC,CASSTLGRTYGYTF
TRBJ2-2,TRBV3-1,-,-,TGTGCCAGCAGCCAAGGTCCGAGGGTACCCACCGGGGAGCTGTTTTTT,CASSQGPRVPTGELFF
TRBJ2-5,TRBV19,-,TRBD1,TGTGCCAGTTCCTGGACAGGGAATCGGGAGACCCAGTACTTC,CASSWTGNRETQYF
TRBJ1-6,TRBV18,many,TRBD1,TGTGCCAGCTCACCAACCGGGACAGGGGCTTCACCCCTCCACTTT,CASSPTGTGASPLHF
TRBJ1-3,TRBV7-2,-,-,TGTGCCAGCAGTTTTTCCGGGGGAGGAAACACCATATATTTT,CASSFSGGGNTIYF
TRBJ1-1,TRBV4-3,-,-,TGCGCCAGCAGCCAAGAAGCGAGCAGGGCGGCCGCTGAAGCTTTCTTT,CASSQEASRAAAEAFF
TRBJ1-2,TRBV2,-,TRBD1,TGTGCCAGCAGCGACAGGGGTCTACTCAACTATGGCTACACCTTC,CASSDRGLLNYGYTF
TRBJ1-1,TRBV6-2/TRBV6-3,-,TRBD1,TGTGCCAGCAGTTACCGGGACAGGGGGCTTTGGTACACTGAAGCTTTCTTT,CASSYRDRGLWYTEAFF
TRBJ2-5,TRBV2,few,-,TGTGCCAGCAGTTCAGGGTTAAGCGAGACCCAGTACTTC,CASSSGLSETQYF
TRBJ1-1,TRBV19,-,-,TGTGCCAGTAGCCACCCTGGCACTGAAGCTTTCTTT,CASSHPGTEAFF
TRBJ2-1,TRBV28,many,-,TGTGCCAGCAGTTTTAGAGGGGCGGACGAGCAGTTCTTC,CASSFRGADEQFF
TRBJ1-2,TRBV20-1,-,-,TGCAGTGCTAGAAGGCGGAGGCACGCTGGCTACACCTTC,CSARRRRHAGYTF
TRBJ2-3,TRBV28,many,TRBD2,TGTGCCAGCATGCAATTTAGCGGGAGATCGGATACGCAGTATTTT,CASMQFSGRSDTQYF
TRBJ2-1,TRBV13,-,-,TGTGCCAGCAGCCTTACAGGGAATTGGACCTACAATGAGCAGTTCTTC,CASSLTGNWTYNEQFF
TRBJ2-5,TRBV28,-,TRBD2,TGTGCCAGCAGTTCAAACCTTAGCGGGAGGGCCGGGGAGACCCAGTACTTC,CASSSNLSGRAGETQYF
TRBJ2-5,TRBV6-6,-,TRBD1,TGTGCCAGCAGTTACTCGCGGACAGGGACCCAAGAGACCCAGTACTTC,CASSYSRTGTQETQYF
TRBJ2-2,TRBV28,few,-,TGTGCCAGCAGTTTATGGGGGGCGTCCACCGGGGAGCTGTTTTTT,CASSLWGASTGELFF
TRBJ1-1,TRBV5-1,many,-,TGCGCCAGCAGCGGAACTGACTCGGCGTTTACGACTGAAGCTTTCTTT,CASSGTDSAFTTEAFF
TRBJ2-1,TRBV7-9,few,-,TGTGCCAGCAGCTTCCTACCGGGGACTCTCAATGAGCAGTTCTTC,CASSFLPGTLNEQFF
TRBJ1-2,TRBV27,-,TRBD1,TGTGCCAGCAGTGGGACAGGGGCAGGCTATGGCTACACCTTC,CASSGTGAGYGYTF
TRBJ2-7,TRBV18,many,-,TGTGCCAGCTCACCACCAGCAGGGAGCTTCTACGAGCAGTACTTC,CASSPPAGSFYEQYF
TRBJ2-3,TRBV19,-,-,TGTGCCAGTAAGAAGGGGGGGATTGGGGAAACAGATACGCAGTATTTT,CASKKGGIGETDTQYF
TRBJ2-3,TRBV7-9,many,-,TGTGCCAGCAGCTTAGGAGACGACTCCATCATCCTAGATACGCAGTATTTT,CASSLGDDSIILDTQYF